This passage covers 19 T cell receptor beta chains from one sample sequenced in a study of T cell clonality in common variable immunodeficiency (dated by TCRdb to between 2015 and 2017). Preparation of the library involved the immunoSEQ multiplex PCR assay. In TCRdb, the immuneACCESS table is reduced to in-frame sequences with V and J assigned. These tables do not hold every clone; where another copy was compared, an unresolved V gene accounts for under half, and the others remain unexplained. In this sample the table shows some 54,000 clones, and no singletons are among them. The ten largest clones add up to around 2% of the sample. The sample comprised peripheral blood mononuclear cells. These receptors originate from a person between 18 and 75 years old in good health.

This clone was counted ten times or more. The read comes to an end 3 residues before the CDR3 does, leaving the germline J gene to fill in the end. This chain uses TRBV5-1 with TRBJ2-7; 9 nucleotides agree with TRBD2. CDR3 length: 15 amino acids. The V gene's germline CDR1 is SGHRS and CDR2 YFSETQ. V was clipped by 0 bases and J by 5 bases; unmatched bases: 6. The CDR3 loop is CASSLGSGRTHEQYF. The CDR3 bases that were read are TGCGCCAGCAGCTTGGGTAGCGGGAGAACCCACGAG. The full variable domain, in which reference TRBV5-1 and TRBJ2-7 provide the parts outside the CDR3, is KAGVTQTPRYLIKTRGQQVTLSCSPISGHRSVSWYQQTPGQGLQFLFEYFSETQRNKGNFPGRFSGRQFSNSRSEMNVSTLELGDSALYLCASSLGSGRTHEQYFGPGTRLTVT.

With regard to this clone: The read halts 3 residues ahead of the CDR3 end, with the missing end drawn from the germline J gene. This chain uses TRBV5-1 with TRBJ1-5; D is possibly TRBD1 (6 bases). This CDR3 is built from 15 residues. Looked up from germline, CDR1 is SGHRS and CDR2 is YFSETQ. V was trimmed by 0 bases and J by 0 bases, leaving 7 bases between them. The covered CDR3 bases are TGCGCCAGCAGCTTGGGGACAGTTAGCAATCAGCCC. It encodes CASSLGTVSNQP. From start to end, the CDR3 is CASSLGTVSNQPQHF.

In the case of this clone: The CDR3 end is not reached by the read, which stops 3 residues before it; the germline J gene fills it in. The chain couples TRBV11-2 to TRBJ2-3; TRBD2 matches 11 bases. The germline V gene encodes CDR1 SGHAT and CDR2 FQNNGV. Trimming took 2 bases from V and 7 from J; bases not matched to a gene: 2. The CDR3 has 14 amino acids. Incomplete CDR3 DNA: TGTGCCAGCAGCTTAACTAGCGGGAGAAATACG. This sequence encodes CASSLTSGRNT. The complete CDR3 reads CASSLTSGRNTQYF.

In this sample, this clone turned up many times. The sequence runs out 3 residues before the end of the CDR3; the remainder is reconstructed from the germline J gene. The chain carries TRBV10-3 and TRBJ1-4, with D perhaps TRBD1 (6 bases). The germline CDR1 and CDR2 sequences are ENHRY and SYGVKD. Trimming removed 0 bases from V and 8 bases from J, with 13 bases in between. The CDR3 spans 15 residues. The CDR3 is CAISESVGAGEKLFF. The CDR3 bases that were read are TGTGCCATCAGTGAGTCGGTGGGGGCCGGGGAAAAA.

A word on this clone: The CDR3 end is not reached by the read, which stops 3 residues before it; the germline J gene fills it in. J is TRBJ1-6 and V is TRBV13, with TRBD1 matching over 7 bases. With 6 bases clipped from V and 5 bases from J, the junction kept 1 base outside the gene matches. Germline V gene sequence: CDR1 PRHDT, CDR2 FYEKMQ (reference sequence). This CDR3 is built from 13 residues. The CDR3 bases that were read are TGTGCCAGCAGGGGACAGAATAATTCACCC. Translated, it gives CASRGQNNSP. Given in full, the CDR3 is CASRGQNNSPLHF.

This clone was recorded at least ten times. The CDR3 is cut off 3 residues early in the read; its end comes from the germline J gene. J is TRBJ1-1 and V is TRBV5-4, with D possibly TRBD1 on 5 matching bases. V shed 3 bases and J shed 5 bases, with 14 bases lying between them. The CDR3 is 14 residues long. The germline CDR1 and CDR2 sequences are SGHNT and YYREEE (reference sequence). CDR3 sequence reads: CASSSAYSGTEAFF. Partial CDR3 DNA: TGTGCCAGCAGCTCCGCCTACTCAGGGACTGAA.

The table lists this clone with many counts. The missing CDR3 end, 3 residues past where the read stops, is filled in from the germline J gene. The chain has TRBV7-8 and TRBJ2-7; 7 nucleotides agree with TRBD1. This CDR3 contains 15 residues. V shed 5 bases and J 2 bases; nucleotides not matched to a gene: 9. Germline CDR1 and CDR2: SGHVS and FQNEAQ. CDR3 in amino acids: CASSPTVQGTYEQYF. The CDR3 DNA, read in part, is TGTGCCAGCAGCCCGACCGTACAGGGGACCTACGAG.

This clone appeared many times. The CDR3 extends 3 residues past the end of the read, so its final part is completed from the germline J gene. The V call is TRBV20-1, the J call TRBJ2-3; D is perhaps TRBD1 (6 bases). V was trimmed by 0 bases and J by 0 bases, leaving 16 bases between them. From germline, CDR1 is DFQATT and CDR2 SNEGSKA (reference sequence). The CDR3 totals 17 residues. The sequenced part of the CDR3 DNA is TGCAGTGCTAGAGATGAAGTACGTCAGGGGAGCACAGATACG. Translating gives CSARDEVRQGSTDT. The complete CDR3 sequence is CSARDEVRQGSTDTQYF.

This clone has at least ten counts. The read comes to an end 3 residues before the CDR3 does, leaving the germline J gene to fill in the end. The rearrangement links TRBV20-1 to TRBJ2-3, with 8 positions matching TRBD2. The V gene end was trimmed by 3 bases and the J gene end by 1 base; junction bases not matched to a gene: 12. Germline V gene lookup returns CDR1 DFQATT and CDR2 SNEGSKA (reference sequence). The CDR3 consists of 17 residues. The part of the CDR3 DNA that was read is TGCAGTGCTAGGAGAGGACCCGGACTAGCTGGCACAGATACG. This sequence encodes CSARRGPGLAGTDT. The CDR3 in full is CSARRGPGLAGTDTQYF.

This clone was seen many times. The read comes to an end 3 residues before the CDR3 does, leaving the germline J gene to fill in the end. The chain recombines TRBV6-4 with TRBJ2-3; 9 nucleotides line up with TRBD2. Germline CDR1 is MRHNA and CDR2 is SNTAGT. Trimming cost V 1 base and J 5 bases; bases outside gene matches: 16. CDR3 length: 19 residues. The sequenced part of the CDR3 DNA is TGTGCCAGCAGTGACTGCGGACTAGCGAGGGAAGTATGGGGAGATACG. Protein sequence: CASSDCGLAREVWGDT. The entire CDR3 is CASSDCGLAREVWGDTQYF.

This clone was counted ten times or more. The CDR3 end falls 3 residues outside the read, so it is completed with the germline J gene. This chain uses TRBV20-1 with TRBJ2-5; TRBD2 matches at 9 bases. The CDR3 is made up of 16 amino acids. The V gene's germline CDR1 is DFQATT and CDR2 SNEGSKA (reference sequence). The junction had 10 bases not matched to a gene; V was cut back by 4 bases and J by 1 base. CDR3 residues: CSAIPAAGGSQETQYF. The DNA read from the CDR3 is TGCAGTGCTATCCCTGCGGCGGGAGGGAGCCAAGAGACC.

The table lists this clone with many counts. The CDR3 extends 3 residues past the end of the read, so its final part is completed from the germline J gene. V and J are TRBV19 and TRBJ2-7, with 7 bases lining up with TRBD1. Trimming removed 3 bases from V and 5 bases from J; junction bases left unmatched: 10. The CDR3 spans 15 residues. Germline CDR1 is LNHDA and CDR2 is SQIVND (reference sequence). The CDR3 loop is CASSILGQGVHEQYF. Incomplete CDR3 DNA: TGTGCCAGTAGTATCCTAGGGCAGGGGGTCCACGAG.

This clone has at least ten counts. The read ends 3 residues shy of where the CDR3 ends; the end is completed using the germline J gene. The chain is built from TRBV4-2 and TRBJ1-6; no reliable D call. CDR1 is LGHNA and CDR2 is YNFKEQ in the germline V gene. The ends were cut back, 0 bases at V and 3 bases at J, with 12 bases in the middle. This CDR3 has 17 amino acids. The CDR3 is CASSQERASVYNSPLHF. The sequenced CDR3 bases are TGTGCCAGCAGCCAAGAAAGAGCGTCTGTCTATAATTCACCC.

This clone has more than one count but fewer than ten. From the germline J gene comes the end of the CDR3, since the read stops 3 residues before it. This rearrangement joins TRBV4-2 to TRBJ2-7, with TRBD2 matching over 12 bases. The CDR3 is 18 amino acids. Germline loops: CDR1 LGHNA, CDR2 YNFKEQ. Trimming took 4 bases from V and 1 from J; bases not matched to a gene: 11. The CDR3 sequence: CASSPLTSGRGRSYEQYF. The sequenced part of the CDR3 DNA is TGTGCCAGCAGCCCCTTGACTAGCGGGAGAGGGAGGTCCTACGAG.

This clone was observed at least ten times. From the germline J gene comes the end of the CDR3, since the read stops 3 residues before it. The gene calls are TRBV5-6 and TRBJ2-7, with D possibly TRBD1 on 5 matching bases. The CDR3 length is 13 residues. Deletions cut 4 bases from V and 3 bases from J, with 11 bases between. In germline, CDR1 is SGHDT, CDR2 YYEEEE. CDR3 amino acids: CASSVQGNYEQYF. CDR3 DNA (partial): TGTGCCAGCAGCGTTCAGGGCAACTACGAG.

This clone was recorded at least ten times. The read terminates 3 residues ahead of where the CDR3 ends, so the germline J gene completes it. V is TRBV6-2 or TRBV6-3 and J is TRBJ2-1; TRBD2 matches 9 bases. Germline CDR1 and CDR2: MNHEY and SVGEGT. The junction had 15 bases not matched to a gene; V was cut back by 7 bases and J by 8 bases. This CDR3 region has 16 residues. CDR3 amino acids: CASTEGRLAGPDEQFF. The CDR3 bases that were read are TGTGCCAGCACCGAGGGAAGGCTAGCGGGACCAGATGAG.

This clone came up many times. CDR3 loop: CASGLYPPRGYTDTQYF. The DNA read from the CDR3 is TGTGCTAGTGGTTTGTACCCCCCTCGGGGGTACACAGATACG. The chain links TRBV12-5 to TRBJ2-3, with D possibly being TRBD2 (6 bases). The read ends 3 residues shy of where the CDR3 ends; the end is completed using the germline J gene. The CDR3 length is 17 residues. Germline-derived CDR1 and CDR2 are LGHNT and FRNRAP. Trimming took 2 bases from V and 2 from J, leaving 17 bases between them.

There are many counts of this clone. The sequenced fragment ends 3 residues before the CDR3 boundary, so the rest is inferred from the germline J gene. The rearrangement joins TRBV29-1 to TRBJ2-1, with D maybe TRBD2 (5 bases). In germline, CDR1 is SQVTM, CDR2 ANQGSEA. The CDR3 is 16 amino acids. The V and J ends lost 6 bases and 7 bases respectively, with 25 bases between them. The CDR3 sequence is CSVGSLGLIRMNEQFF. The DNA read from the CDR3 is TGCAGCGTCGGATCCTTAGGACTGATAAGGATGAATGAG.

The sample holds many counts of this clone. The CDR3 is cut off 3 residues early in the read; its end comes from the germline J gene. The chain couples TRBV6-1 to TRBJ1-1; D gene uncertain. The CDR3 extends over 15 amino acids. V was trimmed by 4 bases and J by 1 base, leaving 13 bases between them. The germline CDR1 and CDR2 sequences are MNHNS and SASEGT. The sequenced CDR3 bases are TGTGCCAGCAGTGGACCGGAGGGCTCGAACACTGAA. Protein product: CASSGPEGSNTE. The full CDR3 protein is CASSGPEGSNTEAFF.